The sequence of this TCR beta chain was determined in a study of molecular identifiers for immune sequencing clone quantification. Study-level findings and limits: With a barcode shared among identical TCR molecules, highly expanded clone sizes could be underestimated.

TCRdb fed the PCR reads into MiXCR, producing one record per CDR3 protein. This table has more than 450,000 distinct CDR3 sequences, around 21% appearing once. This clonotype was seen at least ten times. What it binds is not known. CDR1 and CDR2 from the germline V gene are SGHDT and YYEEEE. V lost 3 bases and J 2 bases, leaving 17 bases between the germline ends. The CDR3 has 16 amino acids. Sequenced sample: naive CD8+ T cells from blood, with Jurkat cell RNA spiked in. The subset: FACS-sorted CD8+CD4-CCR7+CD45RA+ naive T cells. V usage is TRBV5-6 and J usage is TRBJ1-1; perhaps TRBD1 as D (5 bases). The TCR sequence derives from a human donor in good health. Some libraries in this study had Jurkat cell RNA spiked in. DNA of the CDR3: TGTGCCAGCAGCTCGGGACTGATCTTCATTAACACTGAAGCTTTCTTT. Its translation: CASSSGLIFINTEAFF.